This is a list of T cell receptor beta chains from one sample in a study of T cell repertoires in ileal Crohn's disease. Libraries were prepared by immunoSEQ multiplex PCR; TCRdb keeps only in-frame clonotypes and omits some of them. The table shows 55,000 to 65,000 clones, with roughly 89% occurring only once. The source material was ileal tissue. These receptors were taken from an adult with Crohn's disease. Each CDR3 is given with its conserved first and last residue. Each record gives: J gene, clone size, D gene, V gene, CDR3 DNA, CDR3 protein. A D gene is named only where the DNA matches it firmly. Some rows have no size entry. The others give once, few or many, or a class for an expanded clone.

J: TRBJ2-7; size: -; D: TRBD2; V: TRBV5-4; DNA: TGTGCCAGCAGTCATCCGCCCGCGGGAGGCTCCTACGAGCAGTACTTC; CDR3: CASSHPPAGGSYEQYF
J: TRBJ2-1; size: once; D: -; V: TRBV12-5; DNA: TGTGCTAGTGTGCCGCGGGATAATAATGAGCAGTTCTTC; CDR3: CASVPRDNNEQFF
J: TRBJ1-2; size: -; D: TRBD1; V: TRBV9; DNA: TGTGCCAGCAGCGCAAAACGACAGGGGGCTTGGGGACGTGGCTACACCTTC; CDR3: CASSAKRQGAWGRGYTF
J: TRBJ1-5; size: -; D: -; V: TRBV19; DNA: TGTGCCAGTAATAGGAGGGATGGCAATCAGCCCCAGCATTTT; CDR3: CASNRRDGNQPQHF
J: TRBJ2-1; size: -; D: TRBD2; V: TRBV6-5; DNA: TGTGCCAGCAGTAACTTCGCTAGCGGGGAGCAGTTCTTC; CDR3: CASSNFASGEQFF
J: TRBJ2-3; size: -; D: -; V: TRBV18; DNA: TGTGCCAGCTCACGAGACGGGATCCCTAGCACAGATACGCAGTATTTT; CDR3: CASSRDGIPSTDTQYF
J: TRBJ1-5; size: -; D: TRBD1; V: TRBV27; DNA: TGTGCCACCAAGACCGGGACAGCAAATCAGCCCCAGCATTTT; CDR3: CATKTGTANQPQHF
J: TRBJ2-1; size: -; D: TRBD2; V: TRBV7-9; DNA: TGTGCCAGCAGCCCCACTTGGGGGACTAGCTTACGTGAGCAGTTCTTC; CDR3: CASSPTWGTSLREQFF
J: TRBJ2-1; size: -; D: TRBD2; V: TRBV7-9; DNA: TGTGCCAGCAGCTTAGGGGCACTAGCGGGAAAGGGTAATGAGCAGTTCTTC; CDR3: CASSLGALAGKGNEQFF
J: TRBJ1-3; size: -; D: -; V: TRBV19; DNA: TGTGCCAGTAGTGTAAACAGGATCAGCTCTGGAAACACCATATATTTT; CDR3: CASSVNRISSGNTIYF